These 18 T cell receptor beta chains were sequenced from one sample in a study of identical twins. Via MiXCR, TCRdb re-called the 5' RACE reads, giving one row per CDR3 protein. The table lists about 470,000 distinct CDR3 sequences, less than 25% of them singletons. A further study also used this sample, focusing on T cells expressing NK-cell markers.

Specimen: CD4+ T cells sorted from blood. The receptors derive from a woman aged 18-30 years in good health.

This chain uses TRBV12-3 or TRBV12-4 with TRBJ2-6, with D perhaps TRBD1 (6 bases). The CDR3 has 17 residues. Trimming took off 8 bases at V and 2 bases at J, with 19 bases between the two ends. CDR3 in amino acids: CASAWEGGVTGANVLTF. The DNA for the CDR3 is TGTGCCAGCGCCTGGGAAGGGGGAGTCACTGGGGCCAACGTCCTGACTTTC.

Turning to this clonotype: One end of the junction fails to match germline, which may point to a read error. The chain joins TRBV12-5 to TRBJ2-1, with D uncertain. The CDR3 has 14 amino acids. From germline, CDR1 is LGHNT and CDR2 FRNRAP. The CDR3 sequence: CASGPGGSSNEQFF. Here the CDR3 DNA reads TGTGCTAGTGGCCCAGGTGGGTCCTCCAATGAGCAGTTCTTC.

There are a few counts of this clonotype. This chain joins TRBV6-2 or TRBV6-3 and TRBJ2-1, with no clear D. Germline lookup yields CDR1 MNHEY and CDR2 SVGEGT. CDR3 length: 16 residues. Trimming removed 6 bases at V and 0 bases at J, with 15 bases between. For the CDR3, the DNA is TGTGCCAGCAGCACGACTTCCTACAACTCCTACAATGAGCAGTTCTTC. Amino acids: CASSTTSYNSYNEQFF.

This clonotype was counted only a few times. The chain combines TRBV6-5 with TRBJ2-3; 9 nucleotides agree with TRBD1. J gave up 4 bases and V 2 bases, and 13 bases lay outside the gene matches. The CDR3 runs to 18 residues. Germline CDR1 is MNHEY and CDR2 is SVGAGI. The CDR3 protein is CASSYRGGGQGFSDTQYF. In nucleotides, the CDR3 is TGTGCCAGCAGTTACAGGGGAGGGGGACAGGGTTTTTCAGATACGCAGTATTTT.

V and J are TRBV12-3 or TRBV12-4 and TRBJ2-7; maybe TRBD1 (6 bases). V gave up 6 bases and J gave up 3 bases, with 12 bases separating them. The length of the CDR3 is 13 residues. CDR3 DNA sequence: TGTGCCAGCAGCCAGGGACACTTCTACGAGCAGTACTTC. Its translation is CASSQGHFYEQYF.

The chain uses TRBV6-1 and TRBJ2-7; TRBD2 matches at 7 bases. The ends lost 6 bases at V and 4 bases at J; junction bases unmatched: 9. The CDR3 is 14 amino acids. In germline, CDR1 is MNHNS, CDR2 SASEGT. The CDR3 region is CASSLSGLTYEQYF. The CDR3 bases are TGTGCCAGCAGCCTTAGCGGGCTAACGTACGAGCAGTACTTC.

This clonotype was seen at least ten times. V is TRBV12-3 or TRBV12-4 and J is TRBJ1-5; the D is unclear. The CDR3 covers 11 residues. V shed 1 base and J shed 7 bases, with 2 bases lying between them. Written as DNA, the CDR3 is TGTGCCAGCAGTTTAGGGCAGCCCCAGCATTTT. It codes for CASSLGQPQHF.

V is TRBV18 and J is TRBJ2-1; D might be TRBD2 (5 bases). Looked up from germline, CDR1 is KGHSH and CDR2 is LQKENI. The V and J ends lost 2 bases and 5 bases respectively, with 10 bases between them. There are 14 residues in the CDR3. This CDR3 is CASSPNLGDNEQFF. The CDR3 DNA is TGTGCCAGCTCACCAAATCTCGGGGACAATGAGCAGTTCTTC. The full variable domain, with the rest looked up from reference TRBV18 and TRBJ2-1, is NAGVMQNPRHLVRRRGQEARLRCSPMKGHSHVYWYRQLPEEGLKFMVYLQKENIIDESGMPKERFSAEFPKEGPSILRIQQVVRGDSAAYFCASSPNLGDNEQFFGPGTRLTVL.

The chain uses TRBV9 and TRBJ2-5; the match to TRBD2 covers 8 bases. V lost 0 bases, J lost 3 bases, and 4 bases stayed unmatched. CDR3 length: 15 amino acids. The germline V gene encodes CDR1 SGDLS and CDR2 YYNGEE. The CDR3 is CASSVAGTREETQYF. The CDR3 coding sequence is TGTGCCAGCAGCGTAGCCGGGACTAGAGAAGAGACCCAGTACTTC.

This sequence joins TRBV7-9 and TRBJ2-2; D is unclear. Germline CDR1 and CDR2: SEHNR and FQNEAQ (reference sequence). The CDR3 spans 16 residues. V lost 1 base to trimming and J lost 6 bases, with 15 bases between them. CDR3 sequence reads: CASSLVGSPAAGELFF. DNA for the CDR3: TGTGCCAGCAGCTTAGTCGGATCGCCGGCGGCCGGGGAGCTGTTTTTT.

The V call is TRBV20-1, the J call TRBJ2-5; TRBD1 agrees at 9 bases. J gave up 5 bases and V 6 bases, and 4 bases lay outside the gene matches. The germline V gene has CDR1 DFQATT and CDR2 SNEGSKA (reference sequence). This CDR3 is 12 amino acids long. For the CDR3, the DNA is TGCAGTGCCAACAGGGGGCCGGAGACCCAGTACTTC. Encoded protein: CSANRGPETQYF.

A few counts support this clonotype. The chain combines TRBV5-1 with TRBJ2-5; no definite D call. CDR3 length: 11 residues. Trimming pared 6 bases from V and 4 bases from J, leaving 7 bases between. The V gene's germline CDR1 is SGHRS and CDR2 YFSETQ. This CDR3 is CASTYRETQYF. DNA for the CDR3: TGCGCCAGCACATACAGAGAGACCCAGTACTTC.

The V gene is TRBV30, the J gene TRBJ2-3; 10 positions agree with TRBD2. The J segment lost 1 base and the V segment lost 5 bases, leaving 0 bases of the junction unmatched. The length of the CDR3 is 13 residues. From germline, CDR1 is GTSNPN and CDR2 SVGIG (reference sequence). This chain's CDR3 is CAWGLAGTDTQYF. CDR3 DNA: TGTGCCTGGGGACTAGCGGGCACAGATACGCAGTATTTT.

This clonotype was observed a handful of times. This chain uses TRBV7-8 with TRBJ2-5; possible D gene TRBD1, 6 bases. Germline V CDR1 and CDR2: SGHVS, FQNEAQ. The CDR3 spans 14 residues. Between the trimmed V and J ends, which lost 5 bases and 5 bases, there was a span of 15 bases. The CDR3 nucleotides read TGTGCCAGCAGCCGTAGTAACAGGGAGGAGACCCAGTACTTC. This encodes CASSRSNREETQYF. Combining the CDR3 with reference TRBV7-8 and TRBJ2-5 gives the whole variable domain GAGVSQSPRYKVAKRGQDVALRCDPISGHVSLFWYQQALGQGPEFLTYFQNEAQLDKSGLPSDRFFAERPEGSVSTLKIQRTQQEDSAVYLCASSRSNREETQYFGPGTRLLVL.

This clonotype was picked up a small number of times. The rearrangement joins TRBV20-1 to TRBJ2-5; D unresolved. The germline V gene has CDR1 DFQATT and CDR2 SNEGSKA (reference sequence). The CDR3 loop spans 11 amino acids. CDR3 sequence reads: CSGRIQETQYF. The CDR3 DNA follows: TGCAGCGGGCGTATCCAAGAGACCCAGTACTTC.

The J gene is TRBJ2-3, the V gene TRBV25-1; the D is unclear. Trimming shortened V by 0 bases and J by 4 bases, and 2 bases separated the two germline ends. Germline-derived CDR1 and CDR2 are MGHDK and SYGVNS. The CDR3 is 12 residues long. CDR3 loop: CASSEYADTQYF. The CDR3 DNA reads TGTGCCAGCAGTGAATATGCAGATACGCAGTATTTT.

J is TRBJ2-7 and V is TRBV5-1; the match to TRBD2 covers 9 bases. The CDR3 runs to 15 residues. Per germline, CDR1 SGHRS and CDR2 YFSETQ. V lost 3 bases and J lost 1; bases outside the gene matches: 5. The CDR3: CASSSMTSGSYEQYF. The CDR3 DNA reads TGCGCCAGCAGCTCGATGACTAGCGGATCCTACGAGCAGTACTTC.

This clonotype was counted between two and nine times. The chain couples TRBV10-3 to TRBJ2-7, with D possibly matching TRBD2 (7 bases). Trimming removed 0 bases from V and 0 bases from J, with 15 bases in between. This CDR3 has 17 amino acids. From germline, CDR1 is ENHRY and CDR2 SYGVKD. The CDR3 loop reads CAISESTGGPSSYEQYF. Written as DNA, the CDR3 is TGTGCCATCAGTGAGTCGACGGGGGGCCCGAGCTCCTACGAGCAGTACTTC.